Presented here are 4 T cell receptor beta chains from one specimen sequenced in a study of T cell clusters in autoimmune cytopenias. Multiplex touch-down PCR amplified TRB using TRB-A and TRB-B pools in one tube. TCRdb re-called the multiplex PCR reads; one entry per CDR3 protein, DNA not given. The table for this sample gives roughly 5,400 distinct CDR3 sequences. TRB amplification used 200 to 250 ng of peripheral blood genomic DNA. This same sample was also taken into another study, of T cell repertoires in aging, cancer and after chemotherapy.

Material: peripheral blood. These receptors all stem from a human donor in good health.

According to its frequency, this clonotype is medium-sized (0.01 to 0.1%). This chain connects TRBV19 to TRBJ2-1; TCRdb outputs TRBD1, but without DNA this stays unchecked. The germline V gene encodes CDR1 LNHDA and CDR2 SQIVND (reference sequence). The length of the CDR3 is 12 residues. The CDR3 sequence is CASRTPGQGWFF.

The chain joins TRBV11-2 to TRBJ2-1; TCRdb names TRBD1, which stays unverified in the absence of DNA. The CDR3 consists of 16 residues. Germline V CDR1 and CDR2: SGHAT, FQNNGV. This CDR3 is CASSSPKDRRFNEQFF.

In terms of frequency, this clonotype is medium-sized. This chain uses TRBV19 with TRBJ1-5; lacking DNA, the TRBD1 call made by TCRdb goes unchecked. Germline CDR1 reads LNHDA; CDR2 reads SQIVND (reference sequence). The CDR3 extends over 13 amino acids. The chain's CDR3 is CASSVNPGTAIDF.

The chain uses TRBV6-1 and TRBJ1-6. The CDR3 loop spans 13 amino acids. Germline lookup yields CDR1 MNHNS and CDR2 SASEGT. The CDR3 sequence: CASRSDRETPLHF.